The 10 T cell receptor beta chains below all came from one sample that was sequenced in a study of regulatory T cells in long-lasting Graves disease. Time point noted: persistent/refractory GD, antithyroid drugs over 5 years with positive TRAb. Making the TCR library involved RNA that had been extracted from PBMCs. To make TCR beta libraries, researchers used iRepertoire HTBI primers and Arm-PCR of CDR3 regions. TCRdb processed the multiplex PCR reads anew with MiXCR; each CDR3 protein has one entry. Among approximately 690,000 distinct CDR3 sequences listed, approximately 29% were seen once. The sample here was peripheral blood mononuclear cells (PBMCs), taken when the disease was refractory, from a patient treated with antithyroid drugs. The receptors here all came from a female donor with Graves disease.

The CDR3 nucleotides read TGTGCCAGCAGTCGTTTCGTTTCGAACACTGAAGCTTTCTTT. Its translation: CASSRFVSNTEAFF. The rearrangement joins TRBV5-5 to TRBJ1-1, with D unresolved. The CDR3 totals 14 residues. The V and J ends lost 5 bases and 1 base respectively, with 12 bases between them. The V gene's germline CDR1 is SGHKS and CDR2 YYEKEE (reference sequence).

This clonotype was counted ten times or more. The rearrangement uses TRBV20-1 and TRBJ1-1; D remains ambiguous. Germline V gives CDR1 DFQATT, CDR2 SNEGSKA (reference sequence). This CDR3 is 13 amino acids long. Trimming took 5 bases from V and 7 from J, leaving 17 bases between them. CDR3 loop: CSAFPTTWSEAFF. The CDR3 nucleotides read TGCAGTGCTTTCCCCACAACCTGGAGTGAAGCTTTCTTT.

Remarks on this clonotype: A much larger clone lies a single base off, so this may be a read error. The CDR3 protein is CASSQVANTEAFF. CDR3 bases: TGTGCCAGCAGCCAAGTTGCGAACACTGAAGCTTTCTTT. The chain has TRBV4-2 and TRBJ1-1, with D unresolved. V lost 1 base and J lost 1, with 4 bases in between. The CDR3 has 13 amino acids. Germline assignment: CDR1 LGHNA and CDR2 YNFKEQ.

The CDR3 bases are TGTGCCAGTAGCACCCCTGGGACAGCCGCTGGAAACACCATATATTTT. Translation: CASSTPGTAAGNTIYF. The V and J genes are TRBV19 and TRBJ1-3, with TRBD1 matching over 7 bases. Germline CDR1 and CDR2: LNHDA and SQIVND (reference sequence). This CDR3 region has 16 residues. V was pared by 6 bases and J by 2 bases, with 10 bases of the junction left unmatched.

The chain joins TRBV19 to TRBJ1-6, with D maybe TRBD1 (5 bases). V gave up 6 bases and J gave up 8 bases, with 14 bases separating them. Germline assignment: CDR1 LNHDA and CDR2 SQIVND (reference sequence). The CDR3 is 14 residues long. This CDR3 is CASRGPSMDSPLHF. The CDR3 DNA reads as TGTGCCAGTAGGGGGCCATCCATGGATTCACCCCTCCACTTT. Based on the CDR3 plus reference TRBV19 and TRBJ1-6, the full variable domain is DGGITQSPKYLFRKEGQNVTLSCEQNLNHDAMYWYRQDPGQGLRLIYYSQIVNDFQKGDIAEGYSVSREKKESFPLTVTSAQKNPTAFYLCASRGPSMDSPLHFGNGTRLTVT.

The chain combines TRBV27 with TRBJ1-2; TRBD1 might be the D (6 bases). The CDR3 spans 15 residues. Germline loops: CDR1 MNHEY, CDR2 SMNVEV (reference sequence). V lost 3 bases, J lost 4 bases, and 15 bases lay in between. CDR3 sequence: CASSFGGRAGYGYTF. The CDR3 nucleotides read TGTGCCAGCAGTTTCGGGGGGCGCGCCGGCTATGGCTACACCTTC.

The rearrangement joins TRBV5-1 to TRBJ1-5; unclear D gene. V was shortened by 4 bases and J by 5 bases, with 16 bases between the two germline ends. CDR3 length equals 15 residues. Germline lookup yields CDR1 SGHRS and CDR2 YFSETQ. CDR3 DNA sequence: TGCGCCAGCAGCCCGGGCCTCGGAGGGCATCAGCCCCAGCATTTT. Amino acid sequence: CASSPGLGGHQPQHF.

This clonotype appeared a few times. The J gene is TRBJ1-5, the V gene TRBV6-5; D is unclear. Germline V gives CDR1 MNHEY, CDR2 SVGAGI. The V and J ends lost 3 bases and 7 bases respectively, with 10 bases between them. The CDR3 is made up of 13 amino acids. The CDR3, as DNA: TGTGCCAGCAGTTATGGGTCATCCCAGCCCCAGCATTTT. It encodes CASSYGSSQPQHF.

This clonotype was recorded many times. The CDR3 DNA reads as TGTGCCAGCAGTTACAGGTCCAGGACGGGATATGGCTACACCTTC. It encodes CASSYRSRTGYGYTF. The rearrangement uses TRBV6-2 or TRBV6-3 and TRBJ1-2, with unresolved D. The CDR3 sequence is 15 residues long. Trimming cost V 2 bases and J 5 bases, with 15 bases left between them. Germline-derived CDR1 and CDR2 are MNHEY and SVGEGT.

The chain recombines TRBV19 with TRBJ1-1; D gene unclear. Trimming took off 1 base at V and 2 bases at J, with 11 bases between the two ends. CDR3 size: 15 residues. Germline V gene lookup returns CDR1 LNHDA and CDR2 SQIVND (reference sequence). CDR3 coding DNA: TGTGCCAGTAGTATAGGCCTCGTCCAAAACACTGAAGCTTTCTTT. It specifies CASSIGLVQNTEAFF.